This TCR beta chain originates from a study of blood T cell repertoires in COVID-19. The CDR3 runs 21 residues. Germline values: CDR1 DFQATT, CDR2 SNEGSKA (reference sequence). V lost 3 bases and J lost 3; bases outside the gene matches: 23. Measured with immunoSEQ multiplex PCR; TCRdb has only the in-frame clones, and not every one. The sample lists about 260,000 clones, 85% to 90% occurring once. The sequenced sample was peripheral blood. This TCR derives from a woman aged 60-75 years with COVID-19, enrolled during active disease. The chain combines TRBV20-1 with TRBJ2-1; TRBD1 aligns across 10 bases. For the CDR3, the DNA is TGCAGTGCTAGTCAGGTTCGGGGGACAGGGGCGGTTAGCGGGTACTACAATGAGCAGTTCTTC. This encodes CSASQVRGTGAVSGYYNEQFF.